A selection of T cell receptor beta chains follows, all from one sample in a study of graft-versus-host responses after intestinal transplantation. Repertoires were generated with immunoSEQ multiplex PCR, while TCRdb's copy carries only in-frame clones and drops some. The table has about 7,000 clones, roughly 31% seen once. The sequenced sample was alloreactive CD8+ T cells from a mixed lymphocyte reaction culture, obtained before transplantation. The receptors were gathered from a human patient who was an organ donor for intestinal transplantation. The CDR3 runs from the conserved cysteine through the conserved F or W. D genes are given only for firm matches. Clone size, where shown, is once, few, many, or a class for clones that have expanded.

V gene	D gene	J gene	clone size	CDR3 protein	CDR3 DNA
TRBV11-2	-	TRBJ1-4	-	CASSRGPYSVRRNEKLFF	TGTGCCAGCAGCCGAGGGCCCTACAGCGTACGTAGAAATGAAAAACTGTTTTTT
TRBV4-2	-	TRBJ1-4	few	CASSQDIRGRTTNEKLFF	TGTGCCAGCAGCCAAGATATACGGGGGCGGACAACTAATGAAAAACTGTTTTTT
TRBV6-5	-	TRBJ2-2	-	CASSPPPRATGELFF	TGTGCCAGCAGCCCTCCCCCCAGGGCAACCGGGGAGCTGTTTTTT
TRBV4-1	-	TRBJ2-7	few	CASSPRGSYEQYF	TGTGCCAGCAGCCCAAGGGGGAGCTACGAGCAGTACTTC
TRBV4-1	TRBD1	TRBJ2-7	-	CASSQEWTGPYEQYF	TGCGCCAGCAGCCAAGAATGGACAGGCCCCTACGAGCAGTACTTC
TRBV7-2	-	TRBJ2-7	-	CASSLGLAYEQYF	TGTGCCAGCAGCTTAGGACTAGCCTACGAGCAGTACTTC
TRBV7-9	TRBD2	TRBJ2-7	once	CASSSKGTSGRPYEQYF	TGTGCCAGCAGCTCAAAAGGGACTAGCGGGAGGCCCTACGAGCAGTACTTC
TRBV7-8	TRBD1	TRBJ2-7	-	CASSNGQALPFYEQYF	TGTGCCAGCAGCAACGGACAGGCCCTACCTTTCTACGAGCAGTACTTC
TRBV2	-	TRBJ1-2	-	CASTINGGVGDGYTF	TGTGCCAGCACTATAAACGGGGGGGTAGGGGATGGCTACACCTTC
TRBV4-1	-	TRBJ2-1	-	CASSQEGIEQFF	TGCGCCAGCAGCCAAGAGGGTATTGAGCAGTTCTTC
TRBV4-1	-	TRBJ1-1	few	CASSQATGTLNTEAFF	TGCGCCAGCAGCCAGGCTACCGGGACCTTGAACACTGAAGCTTTCTTT
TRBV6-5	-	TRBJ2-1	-	CASSYSGSPDEQFF	TGTGCCAGCAGTTATAGTGGTTCACCGGATGAGCAGTTCTTC
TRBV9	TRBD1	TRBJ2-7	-	CASSVGITGGGYEQYF	TGTGCCAGCAGCGTAGGGATTACAGGGGGTGGGTACGAGCAGTACTTC
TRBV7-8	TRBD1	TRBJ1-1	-	CASSQGQGGTEAFF	TGTGCCAGCAGCCAGGGACAGGGGGGCACTGAAGCTTTCTTT
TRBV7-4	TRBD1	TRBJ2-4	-	CASSLADRALAKNIQYF	TGTGCCAGCAGCTTAGCGGACAGGGCTCTAGCCAAAAACATTCAGTACTTC
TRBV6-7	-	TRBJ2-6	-	CASSYHSGPGANVLTF	TGTGCCAGCAGTTACCATTCAGGGCCTGGGGCCAACGTCCTGACTTTC
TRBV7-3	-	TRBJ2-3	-	CASSSWAQGGRDTQYF	TGTGCCAGCAGCTCTTGGGCACAGGGAGGAAGGGATACGCAGTATTTT
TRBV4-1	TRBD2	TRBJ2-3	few	CASSRLAGTTDTQYF	TGCGCCAGCAGCCGGCTAGCGGGGACCACAGATACGCAGTATTTT
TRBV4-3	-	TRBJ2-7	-	CASSRRTARSYEQYF	TGCGCCAGCAGCCGAAGGACAGCTCGCTCCTACGAGCAGTACTTC
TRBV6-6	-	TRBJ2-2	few	CASSYARHRGAVF	TGTGCCAGCAGTTACGCCAGGCACCGGGGAGCTGTTTTT
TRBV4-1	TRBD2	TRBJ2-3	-	CASSQLAGGSTDTQYF	TGCGCCAGCAGCCAACTAGCGGGGGGGAGCACAGATACGCAGTATTTT
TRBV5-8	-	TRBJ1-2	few	CASSLAGGGYTF	TGTGCCAGCAGCTTGGCCGGGGGCGGCTACACCTTC